This TCR beta chain was observed in a study of blood T cells in healthy people across ages. The study, taken as a whole, reports: In older individuals, TCR beta diversity per million T cells was lower, falling roughly linearly with age. Greater diversity and more naive CD4+ cells were seen in long-lived donors than in aged donors. Diversity estimates drawn from one million T cells were deemed underestimates.

Details on this clonotype: The antigen is not known.

A second PCR, run for roughly 6 to 11 cycles, used a sample-barcoded 5' primer plus a J-beta primer mix. Template switching added a 12-random-nucleotide identifier to every cDNA molecule. TCRdb reprocessed the 5' RACE reads via MiXCR and lists one record per CDR3 protein. This table has roughly 680,000 distinct CDR3 sequences, under 25% appearing once. The sequence was collected from a man aged 65 to 79 in good health. Sequenced material: blood.

The CDR3 region has the DNA TGCGCCAGCAGCGGCACGGCGACCGGAACTTCCTACGAGCAGTACTTC. Protein product: CASSGTATGTSYEQYF. This chain connects TRBV5-1 to TRBJ2-7; D is unclear. The germline CDR1 and CDR2 sequences are SGHRS and YFSETQ. CDR3 length equals 16 residues. Trimming took 4 bases from V and 1 from J, leaving 18 bases between them.